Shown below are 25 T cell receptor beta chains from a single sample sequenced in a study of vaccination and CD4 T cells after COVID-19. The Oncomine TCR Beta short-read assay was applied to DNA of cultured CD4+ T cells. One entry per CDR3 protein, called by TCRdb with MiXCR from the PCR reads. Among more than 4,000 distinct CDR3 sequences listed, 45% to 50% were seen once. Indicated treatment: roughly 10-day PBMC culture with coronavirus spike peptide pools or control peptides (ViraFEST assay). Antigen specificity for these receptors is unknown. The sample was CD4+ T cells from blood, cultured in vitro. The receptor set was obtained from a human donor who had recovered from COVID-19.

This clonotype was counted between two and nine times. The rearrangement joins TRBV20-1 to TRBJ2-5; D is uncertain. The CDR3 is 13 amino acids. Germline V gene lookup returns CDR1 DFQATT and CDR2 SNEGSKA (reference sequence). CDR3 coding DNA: TGCAGCGCCTCGGCCCGGCCCAGAGAGACCCAGTACTTC. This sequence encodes CSASARPRETQYF.

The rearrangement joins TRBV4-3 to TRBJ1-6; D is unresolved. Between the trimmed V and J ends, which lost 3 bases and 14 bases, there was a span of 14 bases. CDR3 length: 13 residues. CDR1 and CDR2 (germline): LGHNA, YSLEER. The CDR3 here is CASSHSGPMALHF. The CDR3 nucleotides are TGCGCCAGCAGCCATTCCGGCCCGATGGCCCTCCACTTT.

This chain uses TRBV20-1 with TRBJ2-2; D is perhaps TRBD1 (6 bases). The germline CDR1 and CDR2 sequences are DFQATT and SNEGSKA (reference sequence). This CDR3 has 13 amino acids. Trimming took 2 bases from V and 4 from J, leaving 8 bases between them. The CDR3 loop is CSARSRGTGELFF. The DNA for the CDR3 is TGCAGTGCTAGATCCAGGGGCACCGGGGAGCTGTTTTTT.

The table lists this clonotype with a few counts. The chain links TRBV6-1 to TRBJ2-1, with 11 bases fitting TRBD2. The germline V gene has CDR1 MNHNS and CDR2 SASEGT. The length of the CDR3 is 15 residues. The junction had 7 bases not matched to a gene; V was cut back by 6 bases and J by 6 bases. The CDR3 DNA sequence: TGTGCCAGCAGCCGACTAGCGGGACCATCCAATGAGCAGTTCTTC. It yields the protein CASSRLAGPSNEQFF.

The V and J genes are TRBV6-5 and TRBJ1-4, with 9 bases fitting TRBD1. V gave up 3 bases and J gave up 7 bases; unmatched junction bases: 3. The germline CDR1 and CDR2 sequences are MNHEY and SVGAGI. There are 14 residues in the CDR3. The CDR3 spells CASSYKGQGEKLFF. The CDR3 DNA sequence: TGTGCCAGCAGTTATAAGGGACAGGGTGAAAAACTGTTTTTT.

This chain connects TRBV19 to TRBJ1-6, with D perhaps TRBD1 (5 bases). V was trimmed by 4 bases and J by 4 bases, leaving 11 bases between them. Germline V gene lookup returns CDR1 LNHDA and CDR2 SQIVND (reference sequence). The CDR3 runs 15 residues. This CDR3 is CASSTQTVYNSPLHF. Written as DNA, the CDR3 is TGTGCCAGTAGTACCCAGACAGTTTATAATTCACCCCTCCACTTT.

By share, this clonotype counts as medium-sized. CDR3 nucleotides: TGCGCCAGCAGATTACTAGCGCCGAACACCGGGGAGCTGTTTTTT. Protein: CASRLLAPNTGELFF. The V gene is TRBV5-1, the J gene TRBJ2-2, with TRBD2 matching over 7 bases. Per the germline V gene, CDR1 is SGHRS and CDR2 is YFSETQ. V shed 5 bases, J shed 0 bases, and the junction held 4 bases outside the gene matches. CDR3 length equals 15 residues.

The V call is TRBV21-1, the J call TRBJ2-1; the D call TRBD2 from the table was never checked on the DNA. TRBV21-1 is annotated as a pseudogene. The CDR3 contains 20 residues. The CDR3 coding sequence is TGTGCCAGCAGCACACACTTAGAGCGGGAGGCTACCCAATCCTACAATGAGCAGTTCTTC. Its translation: CASSTHLEREATQSYNEQFF.

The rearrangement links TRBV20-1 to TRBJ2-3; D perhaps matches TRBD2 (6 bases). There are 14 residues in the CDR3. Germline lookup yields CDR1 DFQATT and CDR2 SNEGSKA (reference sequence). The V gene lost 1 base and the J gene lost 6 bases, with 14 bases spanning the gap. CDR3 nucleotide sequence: TGCAGTGCTAGAGTACAGCGGGCCGGGGATACGCAGTATTTT. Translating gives CSARVQRAGDTQYF.

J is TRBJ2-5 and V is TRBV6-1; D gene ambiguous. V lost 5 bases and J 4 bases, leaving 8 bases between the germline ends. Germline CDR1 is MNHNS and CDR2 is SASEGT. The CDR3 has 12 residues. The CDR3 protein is CASSRMRETQYF. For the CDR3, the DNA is TGTGCCAGCAGTCGGATGCGAGAGACCCAGTACTTC.

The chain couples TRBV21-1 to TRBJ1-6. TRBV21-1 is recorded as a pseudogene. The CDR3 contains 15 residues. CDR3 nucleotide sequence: TGTGCCAGCAGCAAAGAAACCTGGGGTAATTCACCCCTCCACTTT. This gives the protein CASSKETWGNSPLHF.

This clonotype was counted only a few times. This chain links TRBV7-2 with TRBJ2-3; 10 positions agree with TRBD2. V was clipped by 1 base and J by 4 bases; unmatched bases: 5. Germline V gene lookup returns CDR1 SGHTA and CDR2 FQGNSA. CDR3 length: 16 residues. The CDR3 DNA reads TGTGCCAGCAGCTTAGGGTTAGCGGGGGGTGCAGATACGCAGTATTTT. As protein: CASSLGLAGGADTQYF. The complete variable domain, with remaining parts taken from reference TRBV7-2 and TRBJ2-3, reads GAGVSQSPSNKVTEKGKDVELRCDPISGHTALYWYRQSLGQGLEFLIYFQGNSAPDKSGLPSDRFSAERTGGSVSTLTIQRTQQEDSAVYLCASSLGLAGGADTQYFGPGTRLTVL.

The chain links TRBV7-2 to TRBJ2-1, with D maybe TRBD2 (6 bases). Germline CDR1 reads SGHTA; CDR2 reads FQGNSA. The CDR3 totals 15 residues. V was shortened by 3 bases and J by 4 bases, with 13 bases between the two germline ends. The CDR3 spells CASSLWASDYNEQFF. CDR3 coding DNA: TGTGCCAGCAGCTTGTGGGCTAGCGATTACAATGAGCAGTTCTTC.

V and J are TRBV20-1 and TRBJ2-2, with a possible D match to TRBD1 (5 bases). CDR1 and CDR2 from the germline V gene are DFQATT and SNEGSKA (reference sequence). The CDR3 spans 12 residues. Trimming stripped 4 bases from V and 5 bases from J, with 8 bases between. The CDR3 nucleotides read TGCAGTGCTAATCAGGGAACCGGGGAGCTGTTTTTT. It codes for CSANQGTGELFF.

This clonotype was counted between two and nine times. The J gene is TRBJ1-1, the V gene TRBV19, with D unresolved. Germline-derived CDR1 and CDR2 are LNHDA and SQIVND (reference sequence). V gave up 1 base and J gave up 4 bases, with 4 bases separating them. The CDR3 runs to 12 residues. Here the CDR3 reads CASSIGSTEAFF. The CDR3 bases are TGTGCCAGTAGTATAGGGAGCACTGAAGCTTTCTTT.

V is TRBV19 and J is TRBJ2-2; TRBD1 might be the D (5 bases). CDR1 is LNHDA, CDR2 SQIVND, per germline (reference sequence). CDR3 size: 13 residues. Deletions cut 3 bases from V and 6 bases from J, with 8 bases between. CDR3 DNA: TGTGCCAGTAGTATTGGACAAGCCGGGGAGCTGTTTTTT. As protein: CASSIGQAGELFF.

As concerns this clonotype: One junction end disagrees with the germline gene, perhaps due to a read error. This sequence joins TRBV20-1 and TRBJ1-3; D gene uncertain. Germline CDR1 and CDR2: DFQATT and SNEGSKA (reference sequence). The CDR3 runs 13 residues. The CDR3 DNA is TGCGGTGCGCGGAGTCCCTCTGGAAACACCATATATTTT. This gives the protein CGARSPSGNTIYF.

This CDR3 is CASSLGIDTRNTGELFF. In DNA, the CDR3 is TGCGCCAGCAGCTTGGGGATCGACACCCGCAACACCGGGGAGCTGTTTTTT. The gene calls are TRBV5-1 and TRBJ2-2; D is unresolved. Germline V lookup: CDR1 SGHRS, CDR2 YFSETQ. The V and J ends lost 0 bases and 2 bases respectively, with 14 bases between them. The CDR3 loop spans 17 amino acids.

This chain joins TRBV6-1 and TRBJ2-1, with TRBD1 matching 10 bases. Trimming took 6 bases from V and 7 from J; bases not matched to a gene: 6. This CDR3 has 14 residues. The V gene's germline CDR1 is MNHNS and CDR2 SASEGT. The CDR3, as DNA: TGTGCCAGCAGCCGGGGACAGGGGAGAAATGAGCAGTTCTTC. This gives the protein CASSRGQGRNEQFF.

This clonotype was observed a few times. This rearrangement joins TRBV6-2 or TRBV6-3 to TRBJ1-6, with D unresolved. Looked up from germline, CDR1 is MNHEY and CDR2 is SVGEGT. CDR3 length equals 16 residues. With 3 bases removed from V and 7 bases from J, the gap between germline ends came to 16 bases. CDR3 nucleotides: TGTGCCAGCAGTTATTTTCCAGGAACCATCAATTCACCCCTCCACTTT. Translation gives CASSYFPGTINSPLHF.

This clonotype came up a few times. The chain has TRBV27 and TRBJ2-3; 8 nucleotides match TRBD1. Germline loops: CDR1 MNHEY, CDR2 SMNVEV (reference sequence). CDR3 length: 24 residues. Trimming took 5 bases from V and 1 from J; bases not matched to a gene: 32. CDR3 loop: CASSQRPIGQGYGRVGRRTDTQYF. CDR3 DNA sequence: TGTGCCAGCAGTCAGCGCCCGATCGGACAGGGTTATGGTCGTGTGGGTCGACGCACAGATACGCAGTATTTT.

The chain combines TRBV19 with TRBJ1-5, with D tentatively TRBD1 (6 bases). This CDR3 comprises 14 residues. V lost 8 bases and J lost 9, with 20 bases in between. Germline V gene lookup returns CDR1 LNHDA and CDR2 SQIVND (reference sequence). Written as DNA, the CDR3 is TGTGCCAGTTCACTACAGGGCCGCATGATGCCCCAGCATTTT. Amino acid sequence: CASSLQGRMMPQHF.

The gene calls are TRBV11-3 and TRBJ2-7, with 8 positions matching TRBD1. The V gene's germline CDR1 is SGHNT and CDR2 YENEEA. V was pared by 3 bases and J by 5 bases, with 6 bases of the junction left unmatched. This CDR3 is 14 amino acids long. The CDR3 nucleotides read TGTGCCAGCAGCTTCTTTCAGGGGGCTGACGAGCAGTACTTC. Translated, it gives CASSFFQGADEQYF.

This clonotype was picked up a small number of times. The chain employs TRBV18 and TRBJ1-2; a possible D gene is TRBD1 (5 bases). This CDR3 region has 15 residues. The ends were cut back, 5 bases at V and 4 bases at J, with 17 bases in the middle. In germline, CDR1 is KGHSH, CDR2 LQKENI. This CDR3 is CASSMAGRMFYGYTF. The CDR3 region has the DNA TGTGCCAGCTCAATGGCGGGACGGATGTTCTATGGCTACACCTTC.

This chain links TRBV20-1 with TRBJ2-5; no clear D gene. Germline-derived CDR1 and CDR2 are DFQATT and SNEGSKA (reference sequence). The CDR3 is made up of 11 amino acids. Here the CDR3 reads CSLYGQETQYF. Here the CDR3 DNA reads TGCAGCCTCTATGGGCAAGAGACCCAGTACTTC.